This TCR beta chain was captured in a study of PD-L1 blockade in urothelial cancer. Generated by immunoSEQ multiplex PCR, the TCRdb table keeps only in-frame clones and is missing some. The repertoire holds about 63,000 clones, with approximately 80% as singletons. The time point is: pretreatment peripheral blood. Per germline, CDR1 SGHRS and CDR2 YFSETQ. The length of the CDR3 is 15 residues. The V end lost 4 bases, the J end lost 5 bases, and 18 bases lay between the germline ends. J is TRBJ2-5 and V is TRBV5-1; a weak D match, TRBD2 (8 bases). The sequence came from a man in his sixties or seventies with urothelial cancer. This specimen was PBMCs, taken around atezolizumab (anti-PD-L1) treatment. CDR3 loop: CASSPDRSGGETQYF. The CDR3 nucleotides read TGCGCCAGCAGCCCGGACAGGTCGGGAGGGGAGACCCAGTACTTC.